A selection of T cell receptor beta chains follows, all from one sample in a study of cytomegalovirus exposure and HLA in healthy donors. Clones were read by immunoSEQ multiplex PCR, and TCRdb kept only the in-frame ones, dropping some. Here the sample spans about 81,000 clones, just over 75% being singletons. Input material: PBMCs. These receptors were obtained from a man aged 50 or older in good health and CMV-seropositive. Each CDR3 is given with its conserved first and last residue. D genes are given only for firm matches. Clone size is stated in some rows and not others, as once, few, many or a class when expanded.

j_gene: TRBJ2-7
abundance: .
d_gene: .
v_gene: TRBV29-1
CDR3aa: CSVARGAQGREQYF
CDR3nt: TGCAGCGTCGCACGGGGGGCGCAGGGTCGAGAGCAGTACTTC

j_gene: TRBJ2-5
abundance: .
d_gene: TRBD2
v_gene: TRBV13
CDR3aa: CASRKGTSGSETQYF
CDR3nt: TGTGCCAGCAGGAAAGGGACTAGCGGTAGCGAGACCCAGTACTTC

j_gene: TRBJ2-2
abundance: .
d_gene: TRBD2
v_gene: TRBV29-1
CDR3aa: CSVGLGGTGELFF
CDR3nt: TGCAGCGTAGGGTTGGGGGGGACCGGGGAGCTGTTTTTT

j_gene: TRBJ2-7
abundance: few
d_gene: TRBD1
v_gene: TRBV7-9
CDR3aa: CASSSGQRGYEQYF
CDR3nt: TGTGCCAGCAGCTCGGGACAGAGGGGTTACGAGCAGTACTTC

j_gene: TRBJ1-4
abundance: .
d_gene: TRBD1
v_gene: TRBV15
CDR3aa: CATSRTGGIEKLFF
CDR3nt: TGTGCCACCAGCAGAACAGGGGGCATTGAAAAACTGTTTTTT

j_gene: TRBJ1-2
abundance: .
d_gene: TRBD1
v_gene: TRBV19
CDR3aa: CASSYVGQGFIYGYTF
CDR3nt: TGTGCCAGTAGTTACGTCGGACAGGGTTTCATCTATGGCTACACCTTC

j_gene: TRBJ2-1
abundance: .
d_gene: .
v_gene: TRBV21-1
CDR3aa: CASSEGSWEIGEQFF
CDR3nt: TGTGCCAGCAGCGAAGGGTCGTGGGAGATAGGTGAGCAGTTCTTC

j_gene: TRBJ2-7
abundance: few
d_gene: TRBD2
v_gene: TRBV5-1
CDR3aa: CASSLAPGLAGGTAEQYF
CDR3nt: TGCGCCAGCAGCTTGGCACCCGGTCTAGCGGGAGGGACAGCCGAGCAGTACTTC

j_gene: TRBJ2-7
abundance: .
d_gene: TRBD1
v_gene: TRBV19
CDR3aa: CASSWRGQGAYEQYF
CDR3nt: TGTGCCAGTAGCTGGAGAGGACAGGGGGCCTACGAGCAGTACTTC

j_gene: TRBJ2-3
abundance: .
d_gene: .
v_gene: TRBV7-2
CDR3aa: CASSLSWAGGTDTQYF
CDR3nt: TGTGCCAGCAGCTTAAGCTGGGCAGGGGGCACAGATACGCAGTATTTT

j_gene: TRBJ2-5
abundance: .
d_gene: .
v_gene: TRBV2
CDR3aa: CASTLSGKGPETQYF
CDR3nt: TGTGCCAGCACCCTCAGTGGGAAGGGGCCCGAGACCCAGTACTTC

j_gene: TRBJ1-4
abundance: .
d_gene: TRBD1
v_gene: TRBV7-2
CDR3aa: CASSLGSRGNEKLFF
CDR3nt: TGTGCCAGCAGCTTAGGGTCCAGGGGGAACGAAAAACTGTTTTTT

j_gene: TRBJ2-7
abundance: .
d_gene: .
v_gene: TRBV20-1
CDR3aa: CSASGDEQYF
CDR3nt: TGCAGTGCTAGCGGAGACGAGCAGTACTTC

j_gene: TRBJ2-2
abundance: .
d_gene: .
v_gene: TRBV7-8
CDR3aa: CASSLVPGGELFF
CDR3nt: TGTGCCAGCAGCTTAGTCCCGGGCGGGGAGCTGTTTTTT

j_gene: TRBJ2-7
abundance: .
d_gene: TRBD2
v_gene: TRBV9
CDR3aa: CASSAAGTSDYEQYF
CDR3nt: TGTGCCAGCAGCGCAGCCGGGACTAGCGACTACGAGCAGTACTTC

j_gene: TRBJ2-3
abundance: .
d_gene: .
v_gene: TRBV4-1
CDR3aa: CASSQDPSTDTQYF
CDR3nt: TGCGCCAGCAGCCAAGATCCGAGCACAGATACGCAGTATTTT

j_gene: TRBJ2-1
abundance: .
d_gene: .
v_gene: TRBV6-5
CDR3aa: CASSSLSGSNEQFF
CDR3nt: TGTGCCAGCAGTTCCCTGAGTGGGAGCAATGAGCAGTTCTTC

j_gene: TRBJ2-7
abundance: once
d_gene: .
v_gene: TRBV4-1
CDR3aa: CASSNGAVNPSYEQYF
CDR3nt: TGCGCCAGCAGCAATGGAGCGGTCAACCCCTCCTACGAGCAGTACTTC

j_gene: TRBJ2-3
abundance: .
d_gene: .
v_gene: TRBV9
CDR3aa: CASSYRVGDTQYF
CDR3nt: TGTGCCAGTAGCTACAGGGTGGGAGATACGCAGTATTTT

j_gene: TRBJ1-2
abundance: .
d_gene: TRBD1
v_gene: TRBV7-9
CDR3aa: CSSSRGQGADYGYTF
CDR3nt: TGTTCCAGCAGCCGAGGACAGGGGGCTGACTATGGCTACACCTTC

j_gene: TRBJ2-7
abundance: .
d_gene: .
v_gene: TRBV5-1
CDR3aa: CASSLDRSDEQYF
CDR3nt: TGCGCCAGCAGCTTGGACAGATCGGACGAGCAGTACTTC

j_gene: TRBJ2-2
abundance: once
d_gene: TRBD2
v_gene: TRBV9
CDR3aa: CASSGPTISSGWNTGELFF
CDR3nt: TGTGCCAGCAGCGGACCCACCATTTCTAGCGGGTGGAACACCGGGGAGCTGTTTTTT

j_gene: TRBJ2-3
abundance: few
d_gene: TRBD1
v_gene: TRBV11-1
CDR3aa: CASSRKRDRVGDTQYF
CDR3nt: TGTGCCAGCAGCCGAAAACGAGACAGGGTCGGAGATACGCAGTATTTT

j_gene: TRBJ1-2
abundance: .
d_gene: .
v_gene: TRBV19
CDR3aa: CASQAGSGYTF
CDR3nt: TGTGCCAGCCAGGCAGGGTCTGGCTACACCTTC

j_gene: TRBJ2-4
abundance: .
d_gene: TRBD1
v_gene: TRBV29-1
CDR3aa: CSVEDPGGNIQYF
CDR3nt: TGCAGCGTTGAAGATCCAGGGGGAAACATTCAGTACTTC

j_gene: TRBJ2-1
abundance: .
d_gene: TRBD1
v_gene: TRBV10-3
CDR3aa: CAIRPKQGQGPYNEQFF
CDR3nt: TGTGCCATCAGACCAAAACAGGGACAGGGCCCCTACAATGAGCAGTTCTTC

j_gene: TRBJ1-2
abundance: once
d_gene: .
v_gene: TRBV5-5
CDR3aa: CASSLEPGGKGYTF
CDR3nt: TGTGCCAGCAGCTTGGAGCCGGGGGGAAAGGGCTACACCTTC

j_gene: TRBJ2-1
abundance: few
d_gene: .
v_gene: TRBV9
CDR3aa: CASGRGVGYEQFF
CDR3nt: TGTGCCAGCGGCCGAGGAGTCGGGTATGAGCAGTTCTTC

j_gene: TRBJ2-1
abundance: .
d_gene: .
v_gene: TRBV7-2
CDR3aa: CASSFVREHHEQFF
CDR3nt: TGTGCCAGCAGCTTCGTCCGGGAGCATCATGAGCAGTTCTTC

j_gene: TRBJ2-5
abundance: .
d_gene: TRBD2
v_gene: TRBV30
CDR3aa: CAWSVLSGGGQKTQYF
CDR3nt: TGTGCCTGGAGTGTACTAAGCGGGGGTGGGCAGAAGACCCAGTACTTC

j_gene: TRBJ2-2
abundance: .
d_gene: TRBD2
v_gene: TRBV4-2
CDR3aa: CASSRGRSLAGSGELFF
CDR3nt: TGTGCCAGCAGCCGGGGAAGGTCCCTAGCGGGATCCGGGGAGCTGTTTTTT

j_gene: TRBJ2-1
abundance: .
d_gene: .
v_gene: TRBV29-1
CDR3aa: CSARKAEGSEQFF
CDR3nt: TGCAGCGCACGAAAAGCGGAGGGAAGTGAGCAGTTCTTC

j_gene: TRBJ2-2
abundance: once
d_gene: .
v_gene: TRBV7-2
CDR3aa: CASSPHGPGNAGELFF
CDR3nt: TGTGCCAGCAGCCCCCATGGTCCGGGGAATGCCGGGGAGCTGTTTTTT

j_gene: TRBJ2-2
abundance: .
d_gene: TRBD1
v_gene: TRBV5-1
CDR3aa: CASSLTGDTGELFF
CDR3nt: TGCGCCAGCAGCTTGACAGGGGATACCGGGGAGCTGTTTTTT

j_gene: TRBJ2-1
abundance: .
d_gene: TRBD2
v_gene: TRBV9
CDR3aa: CASSSRSGSYNEQFF
CDR3nt: TGTGCCAGCAGCTCCCGGAGCGGGAGCTACAATGAGCAGTTCTTC

j_gene: TRBJ2-1
abundance: .
d_gene: TRBD2
v_gene: TRBV7-3
CDR3aa: CASSLGRGTIFNEQFF
CDR3nt: TGTGCCAGCAGCTTAGGTCGAGGGACTATTTTCAATGAGCAGTTCTTC

j_gene: TRBJ2-1
abundance: .
d_gene: TRBD2
v_gene: TRBV5-1
CDR3aa: CASKSGTSGSSTYNEQFF
CDR3nt: TGCGCCAGTAAATCCGGGACTAGCGGGAGTAGCACCTACAATGAGCAGTTCTTC

j_gene: TRBJ2-7
abundance: .
d_gene: TRBD2
v_gene: TRBV2
CDR3aa: CASRGTSGRIEQYF
CDR3nt: TGTGCCAGCAGGGGGACTAGCGGGAGAATCGAGCAGTACTTC

j_gene: TRBJ2-5
abundance: .
d_gene: .
v_gene: TRBV5-4
CDR3aa: CASSLQGNWGETQYF
CDR3nt: TGTGCCAGCAGCCTCCAGGGGAATTGGGGAGAGACCCAGTACTTC

j_gene: TRBJ2-1
abundance: .
d_gene: .
v_gene: TRBV5-6
CDR3aa: CASSLVYNNEQFF
CDR3nt: TGTGCCAGCAGCTTGGTATACAACAATGAGCAGTTCTTC

j_gene: TRBJ2-7
abundance: .
d_gene: TRBD1
v_gene: TRBV12-5
CDR3aa: CASGPGQGAYEQYF
CDR3nt: TGTGCTAGTGGTCCTGGACAGGGGGCCTACGAGCAGTACTTC

j_gene: TRBJ2-3
abundance: .
d_gene: .
v_gene: TRBV5-1
CDR3aa: CASSFPGGSTDTQYF
CDR3nt: TGCGCCAGCAGCTTTCCGGGCGGGAGCACAGATACGCAGTATTTT

j_gene: TRBJ2-3
abundance: .
d_gene: .
v_gene: TRBV9
CDR3aa: CASSVGGGNTNTDTQYF
CDR3nt: TGTGCCAGCAGCGTAGGCGGGGGCAATACAAACACAGATACGCAGTATTTT

j_gene: TRBJ2-4
abundance: once
d_gene: .
v_gene: TRBV5-6
CDR3aa: CASSLGGIAKNIQYF
CDR3nt: TGTGCCAGCAGCTTAGGAGGGATAGCCAAAAACATTCAGTACTTC

j_gene: TRBJ2-2
abundance: .
d_gene: TRBD2
v_gene: TRBV10-3
CDR3aa: CAIMLAGGSGELFF
CDR3nt: TGTGCCATCATGCTAGCGGGAGGGTCCGGGGAGCTGTTTTTT

j_gene: TRBJ1-1
abundance: .
d_gene: .
v_gene: TRBV30
CDR3aa: CAWRTGAGAFF
CDR3nt: TGTGCCTGGAGGACAGGAGCAGGAGCTTTCTTT

j_gene: TRBJ2-2
abundance: .
d_gene: TRBD1
v_gene: TRBV5-1
CDR3aa: CASSFLDRVNTGELFF
CDR3nt: TGCGCCAGCAGCTTCCTTGACAGGGTGAACACCGGGGAGCTGTTTTTT

j_gene: TRBJ2-1
abundance: .
d_gene: TRBD2
v_gene: TRBV2
CDR3aa: CASSATVAGANEQFF
CDR3nt: TGTGCCAGCAGTGCCACGGTAGCGGGAGCTAATGAGCAGTTCTTC

j_gene: TRBJ2-1
abundance: .
d_gene: .
v_gene: TRBV14
CDR3aa: CASSPFGLGGINEQFF
CDR3nt: TGTGCCAGCAGCCCTTTTGGACTAGGGGGGATCAATGAGCAGTTCTTC

j_gene: TRBJ2-1
abundance: .
d_gene: .
v_gene: TRBV27
CDR3aa: CASRVARDFSGGIDQFF
CDR3nt: TGTGCCAGCAGGGTGGCGCGGGACTTCTCGGGGGGCATAGACCAGTTCTTC

j_gene: TRBJ2-7
abundance: .
d_gene: .
v_gene: TRBV30
CDR3aa: CAWGVGSSYEQYF
CDR3nt: TGTGCCTGGGGCGTGGGGAGCTCCTACGAGCAGTACTTC

j_gene: TRBJ2-3
abundance: .
d_gene: .
v_gene: TRBV19
CDR3aa: CASSQGFGTDTQYF
CDR3nt: TGTGCCAGTAGTCAGGGTTTCGGCACAGATACGCAGTATTTT

j_gene: TRBJ1-1
abundance: medium-sized
d_gene: .
v_gene: TRBV2
CDR3aa: CASSEAGQTGVLFSGAFF
CDR3nt: TGTGCCAGCAGTGAAGCTGGGCAGACAGGAGTGCTCTTCTCGGGAGCTTTCTTT

j_gene: TRBJ1-5
abundance: .
d_gene: .
v_gene: TRBV30
CDR3aa: CAWSVGQGNQPQHF
CDR3nt: TGTGCCTGGAGTGTAGGCCAGGGGAATCAGCCCCAGCATTTT